One and the same sample provided the 16 T cell receptor beta chains below, sequenced in a study of T cell responses to AZD1222 COVID-19 vaccine. This table comes from immunoSEQ multiplex PCR, and its TCRdb copy is limited to in-frame clones, with some not included. The sample yields approximately 70,000 clones, 75% to 85% seen once. Sequenced material: peripheral blood, taken on day 0 of AZD1222 vaccination. The receptors were sampled from an adult in good health.

There are a few counts of this clone. The chain is built from TRBV11-2 and TRBJ2-5; D is perhaps TRBD1 or TRBD2 (7 bases each). This CDR3 is built from 14 residues. Trimming shortened V by 5 bases and J by 5 bases, and 15 bases separated the two germline ends. Germline V gene sequence: CDR1 SGHAT, CDR2 FQNNGV. In nucleotides, the CDR3 is TGTGCCAGCAGCCAGGGGGGGACAGCCGAGACCCAGTACTTC. This encodes CASSQGGTAETQYF.

J is TRBJ2-7 and V is TRBV4-3; the match to TRBD1 covers 10 bases. V dropped 4 bases and J dropped 6; count of bases not matched to a gene: 12. The CDR3 sequence is 16 residues long. Germline-derived CDR1 and CDR2 are LGHNA and YSLEER. Written as DNA, the CDR3 is TGCGCCAGCAGCCGAGTCACCGGGACAGGGGCCGGCGAGCAGTACTTC. It is translated as CASSRVTGTGAGEQYF.

This clone has just a few counts. This chain joins TRBV5-1 and TRBJ2-6; D assignment may be TRBD1 or TRBD2 (8 bases each). The length of the CDR3 is 20 residues. Trimming removed 3 bases from V and 0 bases from J, with 22 bases in between. In germline, CDR1 is SGHRS, CDR2 YFSETQ. CDR3 nucleotides: TGCGCCAGCAGCTCCTGGTTAGCGGGACAGGCAACCTCTGGGGCCAACGTCCTGACTTTC. Its protein product is CASSSWLAGQATSGANVLTF. Looking up the rest from reference TRBV5-1 and TRBJ2-6 gives the full variable domain: KAGVTQTPRYLIKTRGQQVTLSCSPISGHRSVSWYQQTPGQGLQFLFEYFSETQRNKGNFPGRFSGRQFSNSRSEMNVSTLELGDSALYLCASSSWLAGQATSGANVLTFGAGSRLTVL.

V gene TRBV7-3 combines with J gene TRBJ1-1; unclear D gene. CDR3 length: 15 residues. Germline values: CDR1 SGHTA, CDR2 FQGTGA. Trimming removed 1 base at V and 2 bases at J, with 11 bases between. The CDR3 bases are TGTGCCAGCAGCTTAAACCCCCCAGGAAACACTGAAGCTTTCTTT. Protein: CASSLNPPGNTEAFF. The complete variable domain, with remaining parts taken from reference TRBV7-3 and TRBJ1-1, reads GAGVSQTPSNKVTEKGKYVELRCDPISGHTALYWYRQSLGQGPEFLIYFQGTGAADDSGLPNDRFFAVRPEGSVSTLKIQRTERGDSAVYLCASSLNPPGNTEAFFGQGTRLTVV.

J is TRBJ1-2 and V is TRBV7-9; D call uncertain. The V end was cut by 1 base, the J end by 4 bases, with 10 bases between. CDR3 length: 14 amino acids. The germline CDR1 and CDR2 sequences are SEHNR and FQNEAQ (reference sequence). CDR3 region: CASSLDYTAYGYTF. The CDR3 region has the DNA TGTGCCAGCAGCTTAGACTACACCGCCTATGGCTACACCTTC. The variable domain in full, with the rest retrieved from reference TRBV7-9 and TRBJ1-2, is DTGVSQNPRHKITKRGQNVTFRCDPISEHNRLYWYRQTLGQGPEFLTYFQNEAQLEKSRLLSDRFSAERPKGSFSTLEIQRTEQGDSAMYLCASSLDYTAYGYTFGSGTRLTVV.

The chain combines TRBV7-6 with TRBJ2-5; D is perhaps TRBD2 (6 bases). The CDR3 is 14 amino acids. V lost 3 bases and J 6 bases, leaving 14 bases between the germline ends. The germline CDR1 and CDR2 sequences are SGHVS and FNYEAQ. This chain's CDR3 is CASSFAGSEKTQYF. Here the CDR3 DNA reads TGTGCCAGCAGCTTCGCCGGGAGCGAAAAGACCCAGTACTTC.

This chain's CDR3 is CASRGGTSGNTIYF. The CDR3 DNA reads TGTGCCAGCAGAGGAGGGACCTCTGGAAACACCATATATTTT. The V and J genes are TRBV28 and TRBJ1-3, with a possible D match to TRBD1 (5 bases). CDR1 and CDR2 from the germline V gene are MDHEN and SYDVKM. The CDR3 is made up of 14 amino acids. V shed 6 bases and J shed 0 bases, with 9 bases lying between them.

This chain connects TRBV2 to TRBJ1-1; D is uncertain. V lost 8 bases and J lost 4, with 17 bases in between. The CDR3 runs to 14 residues. The germline V gene encodes CDR1 SNHLY and CDR2 FYNNEI. The CDR3 is CASGVSQTGTEAFF. CDR3 DNA sequence: TGTGCCAGCGGCGTATCGCAGACTGGCACTGAAGCTTTCTTT.

The V and J genes are TRBV12-3 or TRBV12-4 and TRBJ1-2, with D maybe TRBD1 (5 bases). This CDR3 region has 13 residues. V was pared by 4 bases and J by 4 bases, with 10 bases between. This CDR3 is CASSSGLSYGYTF. The CDR3, as DNA: TGTGCCAGCAGTTCGGGACTGAGCTATGGCTACACCTTC.

The chain links TRBV7-8 to TRBJ2-2; maybe TRBD2 (6 bases). Germline CDR1 SGHVS, CDR2 FQNEAQ. Deletions cut 5 bases from V and 2 bases from J, with 15 bases between. The CDR3 covers 16 residues. The CDR3 DNA follows: TGTGCCAGCAGCCCGCTCCTGCGGGGTAACACCGGGGAGCTGTTTTTT. This encodes CASSPLLRGNTGELFF. Together with reference TRBV7-8 and TRBJ2-2, the CDR3 gives the full variable domain: GAGVSQSPRYKVAKRGQDVALRCDPISGHVSLFWYQQALGQGPEFLTYFQNEAQLDKSGLPSDRFFAERPEGSVSTLKIQRTQQEDSAVYLCASSPLLRGNTGELFFGEGSRLTVL.

The chain employs TRBV19 and TRBJ1-5; tentatively, D is TRBD1 (5 bases). This CDR3 is built from 15 residues. Trimming stripped 6 bases from V and 4 bases from J, with 16 bases between. Germline CDR1 LNHDA, CDR2 SQIVND (reference sequence). CDR3 DNA sequence: TGTGCCAGTAGCCCACCCCCGGGGGAGAATCAGCCCCAGCATTTT. This codes for CASSPPPGENQPQHF.

The V call is TRBV9, the J call TRBJ2-1, with D tentatively TRBD1 or TRBD2 (6 bases each). Between the trimmed V and J ends, which lost 4 bases and 5 bases, there was a span of 16 bases. This CDR3 region has 15 residues. Germline V gives CDR1 SGDLS, CDR2 YYNGEE. The CDR3 is CASSREGGPNNEQFF. Written as DNA, the CDR3 is TGTGCCAGCAGCCGAGAGGGGGGCCCAAACAATGAGCAGTTCTTC.

This rearrangement joins TRBV7-2 to TRBJ2-7; 9 nucleotides align to TRBD1. Germline V gene lookup returns CDR1 SGHTA and CDR2 FQGNSA. There are 15 residues in the CDR3. V dropped 5 bases and J dropped 2; count of bases not matched to a gene: 7. CDR3: CASSLSGTGTYEQYF. For the CDR3, the DNA is TGTGCCAGCAGCCTGTCCGGGACAGGGACCTACGAGCAGTACTTC.

This chain joins TRBV5-4 and TRBJ1-1; 7 bases are shared with TRBD1. Trimming removed 2 bases from V and 0 bases from J; junction bases left unmatched: 1. This CDR3 comprises 14 residues. Germline V gene lookup returns CDR1 SGHNT and CDR2 YYREEE (reference sequence). The CDR3 sequence: CASSLGQVNTEAFF. CDR3 nucleotides: TGTGCCAGCAGCTTAGGACAGGTGAACACTGAAGCTTTCTTT.

The chain couples TRBV5-5 to TRBJ2-3; 8 nucleotides line up with TRBD2. This CDR3 is built from 15 residues. The ends lost 4 bases at V and 4 bases at J; junction bases unmatched: 8. Germline lookup yields CDR1 SGHKS and CDR2 YYEKEE (reference sequence). This CDR3 is CASSPGGAPSDTQYF. The CDR3, as DNA: TGTGCCAGCAGCCCCGGGGGGGCGCCTTCAGATACGCAGTATTTT.

The chain uses TRBV6-6 and TRBJ2-7; 7 bases fit TRBD1. After removal of 2 bases from V and 1 base from J, the junction contained 5 bases not matched to a gene. The CDR3 covers 15 residues. Germline assignment: CDR1 MNHNY and CDR2 SVGAGI (reference sequence). Here the CDR3 DNA reads TGTGCCAGCAGTTACCCGGGACAGATATCCTACGAGCAGTACTTC. This codes for CASSYPGQISYEQYF.